The rows below give T cell receptor beta chains drawn from one sample of a study of blood T cells in healthy people across ages. TCRdb called the 5' RACE reads again in MiXCR, with one record for every CDR3 protein. Of nearly 800,000 distinct CDR3 sequences in the sample, 56% were seen once. The source material was blood. Every receptor here comes from a man aged 35 to 55 in good health. Each CDR3 is given with its conserved first and last residue. A D gene is named only where the DNA matches it firmly.

d_gene	v_gene	j_gene	CDR3aa
TRBD1	TRBV29-1	TRBJ2-7	CSGVKPGQGTYEQYF
-	TRBV27	TRBJ1-2	CASSAPGGDYGYTF
TRBD1	TRBV5-6	TRBJ2-6	CASSQRTGWVPSGANVLTF
TRBD2	TRBV4-3	-	CASSQARLAETWKETQYF
TRBD1	TRBV7-9	TRBJ1-6	CAISLAQGSSPLHF
-	TRBV3-1	TRBJ2-5	CASSQDFGRKTQYF
TRBD2	TRBV9	TRBJ2-5	CASSVVGGGLQETQYF
TRBD1	TRBV20-1	TRBJ2-5	CSAQGVQETQYF
-	TRBV20-1	TRBJ2-3	CSAPVLGTDTQYF
TRBD2	TRBV12-3/TRBV12-4	TRBJ2-3	CASSPRGRADTQYF
-	TRBV7-9	TRBJ1-1	CASSAPGAFF
TRBD1	TRBV5-1	TRBJ1-1	CASSLGPKGQGPPGRNTEAFF
-	TRBV4-3	TRBJ2-1	CASSQDMIELADNEQFF
-	TRBV9	TRBJ2-4	CASSVGIGEPPAKNIQYF
-	TRBV7-2	TRBJ1-1	CASSLGGGANTEAFF
-	TRBV5-1	TRBJ2-7	CASAYSGEQYF
-	TRBV29-1	TRBJ2-1	CSVEGTGNEQFF
-	TRBV25-1	TRBJ2-4	CASSEFGKGTAKNIQYF